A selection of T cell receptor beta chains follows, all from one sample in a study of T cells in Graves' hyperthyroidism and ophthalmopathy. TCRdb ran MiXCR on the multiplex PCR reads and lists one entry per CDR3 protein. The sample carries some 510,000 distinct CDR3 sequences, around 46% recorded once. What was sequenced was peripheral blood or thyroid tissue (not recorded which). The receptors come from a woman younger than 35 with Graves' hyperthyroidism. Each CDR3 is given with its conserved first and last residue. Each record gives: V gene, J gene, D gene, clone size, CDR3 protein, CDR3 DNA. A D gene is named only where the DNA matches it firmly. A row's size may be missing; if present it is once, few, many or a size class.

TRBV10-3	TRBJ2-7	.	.	CAISFEGGSYEQYF	TGTGCCATCAGTTTTGAAGGGGGCTCCTACGAGCAGTACTTC
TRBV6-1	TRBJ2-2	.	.	CASSPKRENTGELFF	TGTGCCAGCAGCCCGAAACGAGAGAACACCGGGGAGCTGTTTTTT
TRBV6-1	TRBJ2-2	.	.	CASRVMNTGELFF	TGTGCCAGCAGGGTTATGAACACCGGGGAGCTGTTTTTT
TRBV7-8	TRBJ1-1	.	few	CASRENGFSTRDVAFF	TGTGCCAGCAGGGAGAACGGGTTTTCGACTCGTGATGTCGCTTTCTTT
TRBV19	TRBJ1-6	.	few	CASSTRREIGSPLHF	TGTGCCAGTAGTACTAGACGCGAAATAGGTTCACCCCTCCACTTT
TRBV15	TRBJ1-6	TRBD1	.	CATSRRQGVNSPLHF	TGTGCCACCAGCAGAAGACAGGGGGTTAATTCACCCCTCCACTTT
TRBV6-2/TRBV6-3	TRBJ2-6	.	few	CASTGDGANVLTF	TGTGCCAGCACCGGGGATGGGGCCAACGTCCTGACTTTC
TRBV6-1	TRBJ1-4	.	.	CASSGGPTQTEEKLFF	TGTGCCAGCAGTGGGGGTCCGACTCAAACGGAGGAAAAACTGTTTTTT
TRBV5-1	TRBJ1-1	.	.	CASSLDMGTGTEAFF	TGCGCCAGCAGCTTGGATATGGGTACGGGGACTGAAGCTTTCTTT
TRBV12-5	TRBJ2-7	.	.	CASGRTTSSYEQYF	TGTGCTAGTGGGCGGACGACGAGCTCCTACGAGCAGTACTTC
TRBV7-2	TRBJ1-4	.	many	CASSLDYGYEKLFF	TGTGCCAGCAGCTTAGACTATGGTTATGAAAAACTGTTTTTT
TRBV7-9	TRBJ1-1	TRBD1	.	CASSGRTGATNTEAFF	TGTGCCAGCAGCGGACGGACAGGGGCGACGAACACTGAAGCTTTCTTT
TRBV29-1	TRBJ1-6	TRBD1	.	CSTGGQGANSPLHF	TGCAGCACTGGGGGACAGGGGGCTAATTCACCCCTCCACTTT
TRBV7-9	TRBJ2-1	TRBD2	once	CASSLGTSNEQFF	TGTGCCAGCAGCTTAGGGACTAGCAATGAGCAGTTCTTC
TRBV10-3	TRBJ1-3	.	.	CAISGAGNTIYF	TGTGCCATCAGTGGGGCCGGGAACACCATATATTTT
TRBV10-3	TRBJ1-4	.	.	CAISSNSGATNEKLFF	TGTGCCATCAGCTCGAACTCGGGTGCAACTAATGAAAAACTGTTTTTT
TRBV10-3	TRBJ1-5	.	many	CAHQPQHF	TGTGCTCATCAGCCCCAGCATTTT
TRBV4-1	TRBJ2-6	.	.	CASSQDLVAGANVLTF	TGCGCCAGCAGCCAAGATCTTGTAGCTGGGGCCAACGTCCTGACTTTC
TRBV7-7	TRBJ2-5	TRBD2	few	CASSVTPGGLETQYF	TGTGCTAGCAGCGTCACCCCGGGGGGATTAGAGACCCAGTACTTC
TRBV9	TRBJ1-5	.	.	CASSQDKEGLNQPQHF	TGTGCCAGCAGCCAAGACAAGGAGGGGTTAAACCAGCCCCAGCATTTT
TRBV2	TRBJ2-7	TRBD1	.	CASSEGTGDTGELYF	TGTGCCAGCAGTGAGGGGACAGGGGACACCGGGGAGCTGTACTTC
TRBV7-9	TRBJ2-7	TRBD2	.	CASSSQLAGAYEQYF	TGTGCCAGCAGCTCCCAATTAGCGGGCGCCTACGAGCAGTACTTC
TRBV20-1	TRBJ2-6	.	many	CSAAGAGANVLTF	TGCAGTGCAGCAGGGGCTGGGGCCAACGTCCTGACTTTC
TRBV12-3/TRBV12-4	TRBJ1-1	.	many	CASSYGTGNTEAFF	TGTGCCAGCAGTTATGGGACGGGGAACACTGAAGCTTTCTTT
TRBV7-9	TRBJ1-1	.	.	CASSPWEASTEAFF	TGTGCCAGCAGTCCTTGGGAGGCGAGCACTGAAGCTTTCTTT
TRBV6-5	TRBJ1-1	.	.	CASSYPGQTEAFF	TGTGCCAGCAGTTACCCTGGACAGACTGAAGCTTTCTTT
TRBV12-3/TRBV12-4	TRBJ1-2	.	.	CASSPAEGGYTF	TGTGCCAGCAGCCCAGCCGAGGGTGGCTACACCTTC
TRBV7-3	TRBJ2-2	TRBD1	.	CASSLTGQGGTGELFF	TGTGCCAGCAGCTTAACGGGACAGGGGGGCACCGGGGAGCTGTTTTTT
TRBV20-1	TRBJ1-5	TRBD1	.	CSARDQGARGNQPQHF	TGCAGTGCTAGAGATCAGGGGGCTAGGGGCAATCAGCCCCAGCATTTT
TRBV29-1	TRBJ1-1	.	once	CSAPPLKEYTEAFF	TGCAGTGCTCCCCCGTTAAAGGAGTACACTGAAGCTTTCTTT
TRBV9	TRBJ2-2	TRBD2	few	CASSVGLAGSTGELFF	TGTGCCAGCAGCGTCGGACTAGCGGGTTCCACCGGGGAGCTGTTTTTT